The clone carrying this T cell receptor (beta chain) has a single count. The antigen is unknown. With 60 Vbeta and 13 Jbeta primers, the PCR was carried out. Profiled with immunoSEQ multiplex PCR; TCRdb holds only in-frame clones, not every one. The repertoire consists of around 97,000 clones, with over 75% occurring once and the leading ten covering more than 4.5%. The data were taken from a study of cytomegalovirus exposure and HLA in healthy donors. Points from the study as a whole: A later analysis associated some 16,000 TCR beta sequences with HLA alleles at a 0.05 false discovery rate. Later analysis reportedly placed an Asian-associated ancestry cluster below the roughly 700-donor mean in N-insertions. It was in a later analysis that TCR association rates were seen to vary by HLA locus, highest for DRB1 and lowest for HLA-C.

At collection, donors were nominally healthy, but unrecorded immune exposures were probable. V lost 0 bases and J lost 4, with 10 bases in between. The CDR3 has 14 amino acids. CDR1 is SGDLS and CDR2 is YYNGEE in the germline V gene. This TCR was recovered from a man in his forties in good health and CMV-seropositive. The J gene is TRBJ2-5, the V gene TRBV9; D is undetermined. The material sequenced was PBMCs. The CDR3 protein is CASSVAPLPETQYF. The CDR3 bases are TGTGCCAGCAGCGTAGCCCCTCTCCCAGAGACCCAGTACTTC.